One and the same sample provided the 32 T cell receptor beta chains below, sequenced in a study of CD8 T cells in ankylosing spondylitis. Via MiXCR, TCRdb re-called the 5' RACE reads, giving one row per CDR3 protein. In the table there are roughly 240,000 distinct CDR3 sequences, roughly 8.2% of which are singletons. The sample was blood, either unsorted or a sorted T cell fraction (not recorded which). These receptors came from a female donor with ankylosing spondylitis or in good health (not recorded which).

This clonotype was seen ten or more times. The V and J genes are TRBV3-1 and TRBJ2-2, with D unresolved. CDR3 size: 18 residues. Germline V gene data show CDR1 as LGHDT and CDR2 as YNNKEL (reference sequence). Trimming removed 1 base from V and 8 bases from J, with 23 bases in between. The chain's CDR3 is CASSQVSTGVGVMGELFF. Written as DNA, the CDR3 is TGTGCCAGCAGCCAAGTTTCCACCGGCGTAGGAGTGATGGGGGAGCTGTTTTTT.

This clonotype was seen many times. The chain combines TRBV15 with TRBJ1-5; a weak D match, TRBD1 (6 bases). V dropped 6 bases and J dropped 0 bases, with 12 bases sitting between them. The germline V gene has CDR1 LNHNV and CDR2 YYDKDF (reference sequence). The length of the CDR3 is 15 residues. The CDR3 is CATREQGYSNQPQHF. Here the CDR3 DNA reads TGTGCCACCAGGGAGCAGGGGTATAGCAATCAGCCCCAGCATTTT. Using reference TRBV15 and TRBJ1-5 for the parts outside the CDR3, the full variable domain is DAMVIQNPRYQVTQFGKPVTLSCSQTLNHNVMYWYQQKSSQAPKLLFHYYDKDFNNEADTPDNFQSRRPNTSFCFLDIRSPGLGDTAMYLCATREQGYSNQPQHFGDGTRLSIL.

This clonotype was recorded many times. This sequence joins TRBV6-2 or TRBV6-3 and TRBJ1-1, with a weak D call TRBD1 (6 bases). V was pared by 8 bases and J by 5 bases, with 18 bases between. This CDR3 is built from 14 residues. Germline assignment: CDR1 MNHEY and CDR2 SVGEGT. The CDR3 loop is CASVPTGSRTEAFF. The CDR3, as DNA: TGTGCCAGCGTACCAACAGGGTCACGAACTGAAGCTTTCTTT.

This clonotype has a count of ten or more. DNA for the CDR3: TGTGCCAGCAGCCTTGGGACTAGCGGGACCTACGAGCAGTACTTC. Protein product: CASSLGTSGTYEQYF. This chain connects TRBV3-1 to TRBJ2-7; 13 bases align to TRBD2. The CDR3 length is 15 residues. Trimming at V came to 4 bases and at J to 2 bases, leaving 2 bases not matched to a gene. The germline V gene encodes CDR1 LGHDT and CDR2 YNNKEL (reference sequence).

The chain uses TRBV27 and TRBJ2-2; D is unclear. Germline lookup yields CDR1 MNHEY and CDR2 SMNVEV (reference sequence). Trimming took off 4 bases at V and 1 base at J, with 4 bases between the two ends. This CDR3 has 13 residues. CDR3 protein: CASSSMNTGELFF. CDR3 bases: TGTGCCAGCAGTTCAATGAACACCGGGGAGCTGTTTTTT.

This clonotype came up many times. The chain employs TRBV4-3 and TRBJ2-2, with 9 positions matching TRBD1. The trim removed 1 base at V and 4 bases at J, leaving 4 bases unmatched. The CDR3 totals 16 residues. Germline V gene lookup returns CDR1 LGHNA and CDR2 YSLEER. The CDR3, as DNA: TGCGCCAGCAGCCAAGGTGGGACAGGGATCACCGGGGAGCTGTTTTTT. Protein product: CASSQGGTGITGELFF.

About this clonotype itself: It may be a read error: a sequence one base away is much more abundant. CDR3 sequence: CAISESLLIQYF. CDR3 DNA: TGTGCCATCAGTGAGTCGTTGCTAATCCAGTACTTC. The chain employs TRBV10-3 and TRBJ2-5; no firm D call. V was cut by 0 bases and J by 10 bases, with 9 bases left in between. The CDR3 length is 12 residues. CDR1 is ENHRY and CDR2 is SYGVKD in the germline V gene.

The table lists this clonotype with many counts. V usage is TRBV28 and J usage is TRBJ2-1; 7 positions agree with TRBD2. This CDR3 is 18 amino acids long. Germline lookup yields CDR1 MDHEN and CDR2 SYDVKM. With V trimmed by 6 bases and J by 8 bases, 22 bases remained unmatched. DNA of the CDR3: TGTGCCAGCAGAACCCAGAGGGCGGGAGTTGTATACAGTGATGAGCAGTTCTTC. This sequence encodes CASRTQRAGVVYSDEQFF.

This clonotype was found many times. The CDR3 DNA reads as TGCAGCGCCGTCGGATCTCCGGACAGGGCGAACGAGCAGTACTTC. Translating gives CSAVGSPDRANEQYF. The chain recombines TRBV29-1 with TRBJ2-7; 8 bases line up with TRBD1. CDR1 and CDR2 from the germline V gene are SQVTM and ANQGSEA. The CDR3 is 15 residues long. Trimming cost V 7 bases and J 5 bases; bases outside gene matches: 16.

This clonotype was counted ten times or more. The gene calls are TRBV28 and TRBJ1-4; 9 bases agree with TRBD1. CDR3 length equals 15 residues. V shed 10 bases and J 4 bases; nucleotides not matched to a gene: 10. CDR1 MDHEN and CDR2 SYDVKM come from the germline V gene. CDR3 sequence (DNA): TGTGCCATCCAGAGCGGGACAGGGTATAATGAAAAACTGTTTTTT. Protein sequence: CAIQSGTGYNEKLFF.

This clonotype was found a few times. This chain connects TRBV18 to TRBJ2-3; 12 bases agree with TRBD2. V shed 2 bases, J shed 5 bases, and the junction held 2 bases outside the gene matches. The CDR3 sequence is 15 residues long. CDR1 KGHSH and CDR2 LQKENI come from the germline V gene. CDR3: CASSPGGLAGDTQYF. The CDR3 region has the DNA TGTGCCAGCTCACCAGGGGGACTAGCGGGAGATACGCAGTATTTT.

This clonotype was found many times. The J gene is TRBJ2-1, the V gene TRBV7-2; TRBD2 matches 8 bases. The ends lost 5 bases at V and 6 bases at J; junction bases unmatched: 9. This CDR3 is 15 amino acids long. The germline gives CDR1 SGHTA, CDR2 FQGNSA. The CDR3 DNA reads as TGTGCCAGCAGCCCCCGACTAGCGAATGCCAATGAGCAGTTCTTC. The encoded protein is CASSPRLANANEQFF.

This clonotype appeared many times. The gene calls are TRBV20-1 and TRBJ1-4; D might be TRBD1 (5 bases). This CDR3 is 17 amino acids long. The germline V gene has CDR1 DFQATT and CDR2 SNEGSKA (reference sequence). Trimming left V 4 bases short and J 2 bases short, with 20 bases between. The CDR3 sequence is CSATRPGLGSTNEKLFF. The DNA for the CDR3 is TGCAGTGCTACGAGGCCAGGGCTGGGGTCTACTAATGAAAAACTGTTTTTT.

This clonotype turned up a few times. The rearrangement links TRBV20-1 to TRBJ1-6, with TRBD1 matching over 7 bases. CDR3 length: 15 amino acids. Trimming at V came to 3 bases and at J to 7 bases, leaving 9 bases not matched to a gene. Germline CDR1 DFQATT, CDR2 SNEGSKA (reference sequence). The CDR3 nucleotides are TGCAGTGCTAGGCCGCCCGGGACAGCCAATTCACCCCTCCACTTT. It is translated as CSARPPGTANSPLHF.

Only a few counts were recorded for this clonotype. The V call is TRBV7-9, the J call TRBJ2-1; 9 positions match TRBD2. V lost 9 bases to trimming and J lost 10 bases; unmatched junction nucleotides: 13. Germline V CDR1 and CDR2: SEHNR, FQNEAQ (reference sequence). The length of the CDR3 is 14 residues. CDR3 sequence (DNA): TGTGCCAGTTCGGGGCTAGCGGGATCGCGGGAGCAGTTCTTC. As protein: CASSGLAGSREQFF.

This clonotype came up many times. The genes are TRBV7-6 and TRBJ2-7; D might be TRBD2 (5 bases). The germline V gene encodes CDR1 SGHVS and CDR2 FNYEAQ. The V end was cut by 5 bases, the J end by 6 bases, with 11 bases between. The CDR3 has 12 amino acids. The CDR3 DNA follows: TGTGCCAGCAGCCGAGGGCCGGCCGAGCAGTACTTC. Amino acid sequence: CASSRGPAEQYF.

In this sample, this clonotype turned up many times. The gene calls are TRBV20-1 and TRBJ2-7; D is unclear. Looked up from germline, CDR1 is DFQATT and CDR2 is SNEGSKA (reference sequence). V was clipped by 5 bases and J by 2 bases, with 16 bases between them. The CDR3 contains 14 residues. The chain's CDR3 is CSASMDAFPYEQYF. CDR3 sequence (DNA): TGCAGTGCTTCCATGGACGCTTTTCCCTACGAGCAGTACTTC.

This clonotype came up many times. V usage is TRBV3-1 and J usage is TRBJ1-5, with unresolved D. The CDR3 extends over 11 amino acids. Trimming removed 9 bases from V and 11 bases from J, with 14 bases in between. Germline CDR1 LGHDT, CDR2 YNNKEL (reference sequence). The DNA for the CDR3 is TGTGCCAGAAAATTCGGGAGGGCCCAGCATTTT. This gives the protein CARKFGRAQHF.

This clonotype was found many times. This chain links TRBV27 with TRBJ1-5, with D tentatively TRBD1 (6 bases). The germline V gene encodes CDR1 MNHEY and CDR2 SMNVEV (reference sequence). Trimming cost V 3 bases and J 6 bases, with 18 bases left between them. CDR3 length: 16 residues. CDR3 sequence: CASSFSGGRGGQPQHF. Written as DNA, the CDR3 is TGTGCCAGCAGTTTCAGTGGGGGGAGAGGGGGTCAGCCCCAGCATTTT.

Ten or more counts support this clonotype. This CDR3 is CASSLFLGINNQPQHF. The CDR3 nucleotides read TGTGCCAGCAGCTTATTTCTGGGCATCAACAATCAGCCCCAGCATTTT. V is TRBV7-9 and J is TRBJ1-5; no definite D call. Trimming took 2 bases from V and 3 from J, leaving 14 bases between them. Germline V gene lookup returns CDR1 SEHNR and CDR2 FQNEAQ (reference sequence). CDR3 length: 16 amino acids.

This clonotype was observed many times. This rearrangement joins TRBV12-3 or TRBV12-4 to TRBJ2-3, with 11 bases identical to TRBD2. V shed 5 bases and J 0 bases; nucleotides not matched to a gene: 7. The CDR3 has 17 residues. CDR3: CASSLSRLAGSTDTQYF. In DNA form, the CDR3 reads TGTGCCAGCAGTCTCAGCCGACTAGCGGGGAGCACAGATACGCAGTATTTT.

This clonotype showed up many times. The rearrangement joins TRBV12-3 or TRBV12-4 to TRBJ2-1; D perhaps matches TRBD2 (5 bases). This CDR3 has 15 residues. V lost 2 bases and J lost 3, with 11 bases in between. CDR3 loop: CASSLTASSYNEQFF. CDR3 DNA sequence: TGTGCCAGCAGTTTAACCGCTAGCAGCTACAATGAGCAGTTCTTC.

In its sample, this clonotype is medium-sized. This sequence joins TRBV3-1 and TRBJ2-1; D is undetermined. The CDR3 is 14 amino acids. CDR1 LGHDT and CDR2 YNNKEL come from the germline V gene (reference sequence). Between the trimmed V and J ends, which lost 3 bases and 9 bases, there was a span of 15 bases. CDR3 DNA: TGTGCCAGCAGCCAGATTGGTACTTCCCGTGAGCAGTTCTTC. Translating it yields CASSQIGTSREQFF.

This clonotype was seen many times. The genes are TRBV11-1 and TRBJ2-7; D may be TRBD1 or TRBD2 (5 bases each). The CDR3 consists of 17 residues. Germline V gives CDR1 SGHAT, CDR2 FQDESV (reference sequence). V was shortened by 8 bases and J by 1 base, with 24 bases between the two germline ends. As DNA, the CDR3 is TGTGCCAGCGCTCTTGGGGCGGCCCTTGGCGGGTCCTACGAGCAGTACTTC. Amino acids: CASALGAALGGSYEQYF.

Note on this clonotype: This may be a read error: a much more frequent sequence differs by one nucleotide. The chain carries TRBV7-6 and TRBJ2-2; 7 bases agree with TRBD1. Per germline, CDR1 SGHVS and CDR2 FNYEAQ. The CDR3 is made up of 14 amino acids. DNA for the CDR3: TGTGTCAGCACCTTGACAGGGTCGGCCGGGGAGCTGTTTTTT. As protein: CVSTLTGSAGELFF.

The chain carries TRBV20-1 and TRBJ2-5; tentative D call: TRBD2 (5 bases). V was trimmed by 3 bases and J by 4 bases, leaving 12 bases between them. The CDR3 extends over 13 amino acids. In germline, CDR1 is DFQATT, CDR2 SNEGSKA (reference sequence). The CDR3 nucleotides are TGCAGTGCTAGGTCCTCGGGGAGAGAGACCCAGTACTTC. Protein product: CSARSSGRETQYF.

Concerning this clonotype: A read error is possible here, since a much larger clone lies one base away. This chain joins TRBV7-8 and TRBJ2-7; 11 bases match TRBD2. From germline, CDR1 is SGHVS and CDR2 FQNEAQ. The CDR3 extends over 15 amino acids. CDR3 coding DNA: TGTACCAGCACCGCTACTAGCGGGAGATCCTACGAGCAGTACTTC. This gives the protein CTSTATSGRSYEQYF. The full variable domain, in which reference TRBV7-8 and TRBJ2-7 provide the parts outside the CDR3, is GAGVSQSPRYKVAKRGQDVALRCDPISGHVSLFWYQQALGQGPEFLTYFQNEAQLDKSGLPSDRFFAERPEGSVSTLKIQRTQQEDSAVYLCTSTATSGRSYEQYFGPGTRLTVT.

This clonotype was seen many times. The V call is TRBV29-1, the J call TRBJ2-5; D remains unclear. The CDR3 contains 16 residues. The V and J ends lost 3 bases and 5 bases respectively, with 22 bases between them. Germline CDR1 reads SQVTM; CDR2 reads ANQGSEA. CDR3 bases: TGCAGCGTTGATCGTCTTAGACCTCGGAAAGGGGAGACCCAGTACTTC. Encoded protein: CSVDRLRPRKGETQYF.

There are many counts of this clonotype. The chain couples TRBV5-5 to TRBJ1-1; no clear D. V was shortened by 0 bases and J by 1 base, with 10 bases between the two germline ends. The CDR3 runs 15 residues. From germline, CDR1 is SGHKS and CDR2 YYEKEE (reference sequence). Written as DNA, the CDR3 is TGTGCCAGCAGCTTGGATCAGGTAGAGAACACTGAAGCTTTCTTT. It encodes CASSLDQVENTEAFF. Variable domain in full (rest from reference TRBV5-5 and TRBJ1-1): DAGVTQSPTHLIKTRGQQVTLRCSPISGHKSVSWYQQVLGQGPQFIFQYYEKEERGRGNFPDRFSARQFPNYSSELNVNALLLGDSALYLCASSLDQVENTEAFFGQGTRLTVV.

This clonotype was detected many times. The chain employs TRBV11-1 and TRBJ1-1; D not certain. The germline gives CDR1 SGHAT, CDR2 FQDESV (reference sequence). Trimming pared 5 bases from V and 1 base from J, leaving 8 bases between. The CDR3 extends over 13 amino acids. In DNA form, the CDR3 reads TGTGCCAGCAGCAACCCGGGGAACACTGAAGCTTTCTTT. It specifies CASSNPGNTEAFF.

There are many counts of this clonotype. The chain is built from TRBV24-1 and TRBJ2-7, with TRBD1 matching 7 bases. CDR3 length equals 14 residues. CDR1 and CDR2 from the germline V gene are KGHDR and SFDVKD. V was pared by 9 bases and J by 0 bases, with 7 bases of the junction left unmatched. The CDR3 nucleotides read TGTGCCACCGACCGGGACAGAAGCTCCTACGAGCAGTACTTC. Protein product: CATDRDRSSYEQYF.

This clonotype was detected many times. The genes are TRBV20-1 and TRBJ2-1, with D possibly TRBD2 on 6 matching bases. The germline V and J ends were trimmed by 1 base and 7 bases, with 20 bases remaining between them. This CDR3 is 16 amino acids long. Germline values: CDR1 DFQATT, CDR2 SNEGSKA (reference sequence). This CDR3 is CSARVDVGSLRNEQFF. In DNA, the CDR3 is TGCAGTGCTAGAGTTGATGTCGGGAGTCTGAGGAATGAGCAGTTCTTC.